This T cell receptor (beta chain) originates from a study of blood T cell repertoires in COVID-19. Looking at the study overall: Sites across the United States, Italy and Spain contributed samples from acute and convalescent COVID-19. In each case, the material was cDNA or gDNA derived from T cells, B-cell-depleted T cells, or PBMCs.

Germline CDR1 is SGHAT and CDR2 is FQNNGV. The CDR3 is 15 amino acids. J gave up 5 bases and V 5 bases, and 6 bases lay outside the gene matches. This clone was seen more than once but under ten times. Original methodology: Amplification of reference gene primers provided the estimated nucleated cell counts. Generated by immunoSEQ multiplex PCR, the TCRdb table keeps only in-frame clones and is missing some. That table supplies the V and J calls and clone size; D and trimming were determined from the DNA. Of 180,000 or so clones listed, under 85% are singletons. The receptor comes from a woman over 75 with acute or convalescent COVID-19. Source material: peripheral blood. This rearrangement joins TRBV11-2 to TRBJ2-2; 9 bases match TRBD1. In nucleotides, the CDR3 is TGTGCCAGCAGCGTACAGGGGGCTGGGACCGGGGAGCTGTTTTTT. Its protein is CASSVQGAGTGELFF. The whole variable domain, remainder taken from reference TRBV11-2 and TRBJ2-2, is EAGVAQSPRYKIIEKRQSVAFWCNPISGHATLYWYQQILGQGPKLLIQFQNNGVVDDSQLPKDRFSAERLKGVDSTLKIQPAKLEDSAVYLCASSVQGAGTGELFFGEGSRLTVL.